A single sample is the source of the 5 T cell receptor beta chains below, sequenced in a study of T cells expressing NK-cell markers. TCRdb reprocessed the 5' RACE reads, keeping one entry per CDR3 protein, no DNA. Its clone listing holds roughly 390,000 distinct CDR3 sequences. Sequencing was done on a sample of blood T cells: a sorted CD56 or NKG2C T cell subset, CD4+ or CD8+ T cells, or bulk PBMC T cells (not recorded which). The receptors originated from a woman between 45 and 60 years old in good health.

This chain connects TRBV11-2 to TRBJ2-7. The germline gives CDR1 SGHAT, CDR2 FQNNGV. The CDR3 covers 12 residues. The CDR3 sequence is CASSLGPWEQYF.

The chain employs TRBV7-8 and TRBJ1-5; TCRdb proposes TRBD1, but this gene call is untestable without DNA. The length of the CDR3 is 14 residues. The germline gives CDR1 SGHVS, CDR2 FQNEAQ. The CDR3 protein is CASTRGTGNQPQHF.

The gene calls are TRBV5-1 and TRBJ2-1; TCRdb returns TRBD1, unconfirmable since there is no DNA. The germline V gene encodes CDR1 SGHRS and CDR2 YFSETQ. The CDR3 runs 14 residues. The CDR3 loop is CASSSLQGRNEQFF.

This sequence joins TRBV12-3 or TRBV12-4 and TRBJ1-2. The CDR3 consists of 17 residues. CDR3 protein: CASSFDGWGKPNYGYTF.

The rearrangement uses TRBV11-2 and TRBJ2-7; the TRBD1 assignment by TCRdb is unverifiable without DNA. Germline CDR1 SGHAT, CDR2 FQNNGV. The CDR3 loop spans 14 amino acids. This CDR3 reads CASSLRWDKYEQYF.